This is a list of T cell receptor beta chains from one sample in a study of blood T cells in healthy people across ages. TCRdb re-called the 5' RACE reads through MiXCR, storing one row per CDR3 protein. The data show some 760,000 distinct CDR3 sequences, roughly 25% seen once. A further study also used this sample, focusing on T cells of mothers and their children.

The sample comprised blood. The receptor source for this set is a boy between 10 and 17 years old in good health. The CDR3 runs from the conserved cysteine through the conserved F or W. The size entry is marked missing in some rows and otherwise reads once, few, many or a size class.

CSVAGSPKNIQYF,many,TRBJ2-4,TRBV29-1
CASSRRTSGSHEQYF,-,TRBJ2-7,TRBV7-9
CSAKGTSGRASYEQYF,-,-,TRBV20-1
CSARDQTGGSYNEQFF,few,TRBJ2-1,TRBV20-1
CASSRRAGTGSRGELFF,few,TRBJ2-2,TRBV13
CSARDRRLNEKLFF,-,TRBJ1-4,TRBV20-1
CATSHRDRGQNEQFF,few,TRBJ2-1,TRBV24-1
CASSLADRGGWSYEQYF,-,TRBJ2-7,TRBV5-5
CASETGGGNQPQHF,-,TRBJ1-5,TRBV28
CTSLRDRATDTQYF,few,TRBJ2-3,TRBV28
CASTTSSGKGSYNEQFF,few,TRBJ2-1,TRBV28
CASSLVGGSNEKLFF,once,TRBJ1-4,TRBV7-2
CSANLRDAGELFF,-,TRBJ2-2,TRBV20-1
CASSFGQGGTDTQYF,-,TRBJ2-3,TRBV5-8
CASTKGRQVKKETQYF,-,TRBJ2-5,TRBV7-8
CAHFGGIRKKAGDDEQYF,-,TRBJ2-7,TRBV5-1
CASSPLTSGATYNEQFF,-,TRBJ2-1,TRBV4-1
CASRQIPSYEQYF,-,TRBJ2-7,TRBV7-2
CAISESDYAYEQYF,-,TRBJ2-7,TRBV10-3
CASAPRPWTYEQYF,-,TRBJ2-7,TRBV5-1
CASSPQRRTGELFF,-,TRBJ2-2,TRBV6-2/TRBV6-3
CASSIDVGTGSYNEQFF,-,TRBJ2-1,TRBV19
CSVEAGAESISYGYTF,-,TRBJ1-2,TRBV29-1
CASSLESLGLSSGRENGTDTQYF,few,TRBJ2-3,TRBV12-3/TRBV12-4
CAWMADSIPTTNEKLFF,few,TRBJ1-4,TRBV30
CASSLLRAGRGYTF,-,TRBJ1-2,TRBV28
CATRPLAFSYEQYF,few,TRBJ2-7,TRBV6-6
CASSSLAGGVETQYF,many,TRBJ2-5,TRBV12-3/TRBV12-4
CASSFRQSANYGYTF,-,TRBJ1-2,TRBV7-2
CSVEADEVPTGPGVPNYGYTF,-,TRBJ1-2,TRBV29-1
CASSQAGQLTSGNTIYF,-,TRBJ1-3,TRBV4-3
CSVERTVSTDTQYF,-,TRBJ2-3,TRBV29-1
CSVRSWEAYEQYF,-,TRBJ2-7,TRBV29-1
CASSLPKGTDTQYF,many,TRBJ2-3,TRBV12-3/TRBV12-4
CASSLEASGSYEQYF,many,TRBJ2-7,TRBV5-1
CASSPLGAYEQYF,-,TRBJ2-7,TRBV6-5
CASRPTGSPEAFF,-,TRBJ1-1,TRBV6-2/TRBV6-3
CSAPTGGNQPQHF,-,TRBJ1-5,TRBV20-1
CASLRTGTSTDTQYF,-,TRBJ2-3,TRBV5-1
CSVEDQTEELFF,-,TRBJ2-2,TRBV29-1
CASSPGGRGTEAFF,few,TRBJ1-1,TRBV28
CSAVGGTKNIQYF,few,TRBJ2-4,TRBV20-1
CAWSVLDRGYEKLFF,few,TRBJ1-4,TRBV30
CASSQHGTLDYNEQFF,few,TRBJ2-1,TRBV3-1
CASSLYRTQGMDGYTF,-,TRBJ1-2,TRBV28
CASGGQPQHF,once,TRBJ1-5,TRBV19
CASSANLHPTDTQYF,few,TRBJ2-3,TRBV12-3/TRBV12-4
CASSYKGTVYEQYF,few,TRBJ2-7,TRBV6-2/TRBV6-3
CASSFGEGARTEAFF,-,TRBJ1-1,TRBV7-6
CASSLDLGSGDTQYF,once,TRBJ2-3,TRBV7-2